Listed here are 25 T cell receptor beta chains from one sample, sequenced in a study of type 1 and type 2 diabetes patients. Genomic DNA was the PCR template. Multiplex PCR with 30 forward and 13 reverse primers amplified the TCR beta CDR3. MiXCR was run by TCRdb on the multiplex PCR reads, yielding one entry per CDR3 protein. The sample records about 270,000 distinct CDR3 sequences, 47% being singletons. Sequencing used peripheral blood mononuclear cells (PBMCs). The receptors shown here come from a man between 18 and 35 years old with type 2 diabetes.

The CDR3 nucleotides read TGCAGTGCTAGTCCTACAGGGGGCACTGAAGCTTTCTTT. Protein product: CSASPTGGTEAFF. The chain recombines TRBV20-1 with TRBJ1-1, with 8 nucleotides matching TRBD1. Per the germline V gene, CDR1 is DFQATT and CDR2 is SNEGSKA (reference sequence). The V gene end was trimmed by 3 bases and the J gene end by 4 bases; junction bases not matched to a gene: 4. The CDR3 runs 13 residues.

The chain carries TRBV27 and TRBJ1-2, with TRBD1 identical over 9 bases. J gave up 7 bases and V 6 bases, and 9 bases lay outside the gene matches. The germline CDR1 and CDR2 sequences are MNHEY and SMNVEV (reference sequence). The CDR3 length is 14 residues. The CDR3: CASRSPGTGFGYTF. The CDR3 DNA reads TGTGCCAGCAGAAGTCCCGGGACAGGGTTTGGCTACACCTTC.

This clonotype was detected many times. V is TRBV20-1 and J is TRBJ2-7; D not certain. The CDR3 sequence is 14 residues long. The germline CDR1 and CDR2 sequences are DFQATT and SNEGSKA (reference sequence). With 0 bases removed from V and 3 bases from J, the gap between germline ends came to 12 bases. CDR3 sequence reads: CSAREPHTLYEQYF. The DNA of the CDR3 is TGCAGTGCTAGAGAACCTCACACCCTCTACGAGCAGTACTTC.

V and J are TRBV6-2 or TRBV6-3 and TRBJ2-7; D is possibly TRBD1 (5 bases). V lost 2 bases and J 2 bases, leaving 13 bases between the germline ends. There are 15 residues in the CDR3. Germline V lookup: CDR1 MNHEY, CDR2 SVGEGT. CDR3 DNA sequence: TGTGCCAGCAGTTACCAGCCAGGGATAGCCTACGAGCAGTACTTC. This sequence encodes CASSYQPGIAYEQYF.

The chain is built from TRBV19 and TRBJ2-1; 7 nucleotides line up with TRBD2. Germline CDR1 is LNHDA and CDR2 is SQIVND (reference sequence). V lost 4 bases and J lost 8; bases outside the gene matches: 14. This CDR3 spans 16 amino acids. CDR3 sequence (DNA): TGTGCCAGTAGTAGAGACGGGGAGCGGGGCCGATATGAGCAGTTCTTC. Residues: CASSRDGERGRYEQFF. Drawing the rest from reference TRBV19 and TRBJ2-1, the complete variable domain is DGGITQSPKYLFRKEGQNVTLSCEQNLNHDAMYWYRQDPGQGLRLIYYSQIVNDFQKGDIAEGYSVSREKKESFPLTVTSAQKNPTAFYLCASSRDGERGRYEQFFGPGTRLTVL.

The sample holds a few counts of this clonotype. The genes are TRBV29-1 and TRBJ2-2; maybe TRBD2 (6 bases). Germline lookup yields CDR1 SQVTM and CDR2 ANQGSEA. V shed 5 bases and J shed 7 bases, with 20 bases lying between them. The CDR3 consists of 15 residues. The CDR3 DNA reads as TGCAGCGTTTCCGGGACTTTCCCGGCCGTCGGGGAGCTGTTTTTT. This sequence encodes CSVSGTFPAVGELFF.

The V call is TRBV7-9, the J call TRBJ1-1; weak D call: TRBD1 (5 bases). Trimming took off 3 bases at V and 6 bases at J, with 11 bases between the two ends. CDR3 length: 13 amino acids. CDR1 is SEHNR and CDR2 is FQNEAQ in the germline V gene (reference sequence). This CDR3 is CASSFLGTPEAFF. In DNA form, the CDR3 reads TGTGCCAGCAGCTTTCTGGGGACGCCTGAAGCTTTCTTT.

A remark on this clonotype: The germline gene is not matched at one end of the junction; a read error may be the cause. The chain joins TRBV9 to TRBJ1-4, with TRBD1 matching over 9 bases. The CDR3 totals 14 residues. Germline CDR1 reads SGDLS; CDR2 reads YYNGEE. Here the CDR3 DNA reads TGTGCCAGCGGCGTATGGGACAGGGATGAAAAACTGTTTTTT. It yields the protein CASGVWDRDEKLFF.

CDR3 protein: CASSEWSADWSYEQYF. CDR3 nucleotides: TGTGCCAGCAGTGAATGGTCGGCAGATTGGTCCTACGAGCAGTACTTC. This chain uses TRBV6-6 with TRBJ2-7; the D is unclear. Germline V gene lookup returns CDR1 MNHNY and CDR2 SVGAGI (reference sequence). Trimming took 5 bases from V and 1 from J, leaving 18 bases between them. This CDR3 comprises 16 residues.

The V call is TRBV5-1, the J call TRBJ1-4, with TRBD1 identical over 11 bases. V dropped 0 bases and J dropped 6; count of bases not matched to a gene: 1. Germline lookup yields CDR1 SGHRS and CDR2 YFSETQ. The CDR3 totals 15 residues. Here the CDR3 reads CASSLEGQGDEKLFF. In DNA form, the CDR3 reads TGCGCCAGCAGCTTGGAGGGACAGGGGGATGAAAAACTGTTTTTT. Using reference TRBV5-1 and TRBJ1-4 for the parts outside the CDR3, the full variable domain is KAGVTQTPRYLIKTRGQQVTLSCSPISGHRSVSWYQQTPGQGLQFLFEYFSETQRNKGNFPGRFSGRQFSNSRSEMNVSTLELGDSALYLCASSLEGQGDEKLFFGSGTQLSVL.

This clonotype was recorded a few times. The genes are TRBV7-8 and TRBJ1-5; a weak D match, TRBD1 (6 bases). This CDR3 is 19 amino acids long. V lost 5 bases to trimming and J lost 0 bases, with 23 bases between them. Germline V gene lookup returns CDR1 SGHVS and CDR2 FQNEAQ. In DNA form, the CDR3 reads TGTGCCAGCAGCCTTAGCCCCCTTCCGACAGGTTATAGCAATCAGCCCCAGCATTTT. It translates to CASSLSPLPTGYSNQPQHF.

Of note for this clonotype: The conserved phenylalanine or tryptophan is not found at the CDR3 terminus, so this likely reflects a read error. V gene TRBV15 combines with J gene TRBJ1-2, with a possible D match to TRBD1 (5 bases). From germline, CDR1 is LNHNV and CDR2 YYDKDF (reference sequence). This CDR3 contains 15 residues. V was shortened by 3 bases and J by 4 bases, with 15 bases between the two germline ends. CDR3 DNA: TGTGCCACCAGCAGCGGGGACCTCCCGAGCTATGGCTACACCTCC. This translates into CATSSGDLPSYGYTS.

The rearrangement uses TRBV5-1 and TRBJ2-1, with 12 bases fitting TRBD2. Germline-derived CDR1 and CDR2 are SGHRS and YFSETQ. CDR3 length: 17 residues. J lost 4 bases, V lost 4 bases, and 9 bases had no gene match. The CDR3 DNA sequence: TGCGCCAGCAGCCCCCCAACCACTAGCGGGGGGTACAATGAGCAGTTCTTC. Its translation is CASSPPTTSGGYNEQFF.

This rearrangement joins TRBV7-9 to TRBJ1-1; D gene unclear. Trimming left V 0 bases short and J 1 base short, with 15 bases between. CDR1 and CDR2 from the germline V gene are SEHNR and FQNEAQ (reference sequence). The CDR3 has 17 amino acids. The CDR3 region is CASSLAPRPKPNTEAFF. The DNA of the CDR3 is TGTGCCAGCAGCTTAGCCCCCCGGCCGAAGCCGAACACTGAAGCTTTCTTT.

This clonotype was picked up many times. This sequence joins TRBV7-3 and TRBJ2-7; 10 bases map to TRBD2. CDR1 and CDR2 (germline): SGHTA, FQGTGA. The CDR3 covers 15 residues. Trimming cost V 5 bases and J 0 bases; bases outside gene matches: 4. The CDR3: CASSLGLADSYEQYF. The DNA for the CDR3 is TGTGCCAGCAGCCTCGGACTAGCGGACTCCTACGAGCAGTACTTC. The variable domain in full, completed from reference TRBV7-3 and TRBJ2-7, reads GAGVSQTPSNKVTEKGKYVELRCDPISGHTALYWYRQSLGQGPEFLIYFQGTGAADDSGLPNDRFFAVRPEGSVSTLKIQRTERGDSAVYLCASSLGLADSYEQYFGPGTRLTVT.

This chain uses TRBV20-1 with TRBJ2-6, with 7 bases matching TRBD1. V shed 3 bases, J shed 0 bases, and the junction held 2 bases outside the gene matches. In germline, CDR1 is DFQATT, CDR2 SNEGSKA (reference sequence). The CDR3 is made up of 15 amino acids. CDR3 nucleotides: TGCAGTGCTAGTCGGACAGGCTCTGGGGCCAACGTCCTGACTTTC. Encoded protein: CSASRTGSGANVLTF.

This clonotype was observed many times. The gene calls are TRBV30 and TRBJ2-7; D ambiguous. Trimming removed 0 bases at V and 4 bases at J, with 7 bases between. Germline V gene data show CDR1 as GTSNPN and CDR2 as SVGIG (reference sequence). CDR3 length: 12 amino acids. Here the CDR3 DNA reads TGTGCCTGGAGTGTGGGATTGTACGAGCAGTACTTC. Encoded protein: CAWSVGLYEQYF. Variable domain in full (rest from reference TRBV30 and TRBJ2-7): SQTIHQWPATLVQPVGSPLSLECTVEGTSNPNLYWYRQAAGRGLQLLFYSVGIGQISSEVPQNLSASRPQDRQFILSSKKLLLSDSGFYLCAWSVGLYEQYFGPGTRLTVT.

This clonotype appeared a few times. V usage is TRBV19 and J usage is TRBJ2-2; TRBD1 matches 10 bases. V shed 5 bases, J shed 3 bases, and the junction held 3 bases outside the gene matches. CDR3 size: 15 residues. Germline CDR1 is LNHDA and CDR2 is SQIVND (reference sequence). The CDR3 bases are TGTGCCAGTAGTCTGACAGGGGGCTACACCGGGGAGCTGTTTTTT. It yields the protein CASSLTGGYTGELFF.

The gene calls are TRBV10-3 and TRBJ2-5; 8 bases agree with TRBD2. Germline trimming cut 4 bases from V and 1 base from J; bases unmatched to any gene: 2. Germline V CDR1 and CDR2: ENHRY, SYGVKD. This CDR3 spans 14 amino acids. This CDR3 reads CAISGGLGQETQYF. The CDR3, as DNA: TGTGCCATCAGTGGGGGACTAGGCCAAGAGACCCAGTACTTC.

The chain employs TRBV7-6 and TRBJ1-2; D unresolved. V gave up 4 bases and J gave up 2 bases, with 14 bases separating them. Germline V gene lookup returns CDR1 SGHVS and CDR2 FNYEAQ. The CDR3 runs to 15 residues. The CDR3 loop is CASSSGLIDNYGYTF. The CDR3 bases are TGTGCCAGCAGCTCGGGTCTCATCGACAACTATGGCTACACCTTC.

As to this clonotype: Germline is not matched at one junction end, which may reflect a read error. In nucleotides, the CDR3 is TGTGCCAGCAGCCCCGGCCCCCTAGGTGAGCAAGAGACCCCGTACTTC. The encoded protein is CASSPGPLGEQETPYF. This chain links TRBV3-1 with TRBJ2-5; unclear D gene. The CDR3 extends over 16 amino acids. The germline gives CDR1 LGHDT, CDR2 YNNKEL (reference sequence).

The V call is TRBV25-1, the J call TRBJ2-1; possible D gene TRBD1, 5 bases. The CDR3 is 15 residues long. Germline lookup yields CDR1 MGHDK and CDR2 SYGVNS. V was clipped by 6 bases and J by 0 bases, with 12 bases between them. The CDR3 sequence is CASSLDSRSYNEQFF. The CDR3 coding sequence is TGTGCCAGCAGCCTTGACAGTCGCTCCTACAATGAGCAGTTCTTC.

The chain links TRBV7-2 to TRBJ2-7, with 9 bases matching TRBD2. This CDR3 is 14 amino acids long. Looked up from germline, CDR1 is SGHTA and CDR2 is FQGNSA. Germline trimming cut 5 bases from V and 2 bases from J; bases unmatched to any gene: 4. The CDR3 is CASSASGGTYEQYF. The CDR3 DNA is TGTGCCAGCAGCGCCAGCGGGGGGACCTACGAGCAGTACTTC.

This clonotype was counted a few times. The chain is built from TRBV11-3 and TRBJ2-7; TRBD1 aligns across 7 bases. CDR1 is SGHNT and CDR2 is YENEEA in the germline V gene. V shed 5 bases and J 0 bases; nucleotides not matched to a gene: 4. The CDR3 contains 14 residues. In DNA form, the CDR3 reads TGTGCCAGCAGCCCCCGGGACAGCTCCTACGAGCAGTACTTC. This gives the protein CASSPRDSSYEQYF.

This clonotype was seen more than once but under ten times. The chain carries TRBV7-6 and TRBJ1-1; D is possibly TRBD1 (6 bases). The CDR3 has 13 amino acids. The germline gives CDR1 SGHVS, CDR2 FNYEAQ. Trimming removed 1 base from V and 5 bases from J, with 8 bases in between. CDR3 sequence reads: CASSLGGRTEAFF. The CDR3 region has the DNA TGTGCCAGCAGCTTAGGGGGGCGTACTGAAGCTTTCTTT.